A single sample gave rise to the 15 T cell receptor beta chains below, sequenced in a study of shared T cell receptors in the human thymus. Profiled with immunoSEQ multiplex PCR; TCRdb holds only in-frame clones, not every one. The sample holds hundreds of thousands of clones, more than 85% seen once. The sequencing sample was made of thymocytes. The receptors were gathered from a human donor.

The chain uses TRBV4-1 and TRBJ1-3; no firm D call. The CDR3 covers 14 residues. Germline CDR1 and CDR2: MGHRA and YSYEKL. With 0 bases removed from V and 7 bases from J, the gap between germline ends came to 10 bases. This CDR3 reads CASSQDAKENTIYF. The CDR3 coding sequence is TGCGCCAGCAGCCAAGATGCCAAGGAGAACACCATATATTTT.

The chain has TRBV28 and TRBJ2-5; D is unresolved. Germline V lookup: CDR1 MDHEN, CDR2 SYDVKM. V was clipped by 8 bases and J by 1 base, with 11 bases between them. The CDR3 extends over 13 amino acids. This CDR3 reads CASRADFQETQYF. As DNA, the CDR3 is TGTGCCAGCCGGGCCGACTTCCAAGAGACCCAGTACTTC.

The V and J genes are TRBV15 and TRBJ2-2, with D tentatively TRBD1 (5 bases). V gave up 8 bases and J gave up 0 bases, with 13 bases separating them. This CDR3 contains 15 residues. Germline V gene sequence: CDR1 LNHNV, CDR2 YYDKDF (reference sequence). The CDR3 DNA is TGTGCCACCCCCCTTAGCAGGGCGAACACCGGGGAGCTGTTTTTT. As protein: CATPLSRANTGELFF.

J is TRBJ1-5 and V is TRBV18; TRBD1 might be the D (5 bases). In germline, CDR1 is KGHSH, CDR2 LQKENI. The V end was cut by 0 bases, the J end by 4 bases, with 10 bases between. This CDR3 contains 15 residues. CDR3 bases: TGTGCCAGCTCACCACCGGGACCGCTTAATCAGCCCCAGCATTTT. Protein: CASSPPGPLNQPQHF.

As regards this clone: An end of the junction does not agree with germline; a read error may underlie this. This chain connects TRBV11-2 to TRBJ1-4, with D possibly TRBD1 on 5 matching bases. Germline V lookup: CDR1 SGHAT, CDR2 FQNNGV. CDR3 length: 15 amino acids. The DNA of the CDR3 is TGTGCCAGCAGCGTAGAGGGGCCAACTAATGAAAAACTGTTTTTT. This translates into CASSVEGPTNEKLFF.

This clone occurred once. This chain connects TRBV14 to TRBJ1-2, with 11 bases identical to TRBD1. J gave up 6 bases and V 0 bases, and 3 bases lay outside the gene matches. Germline assignment: CDR1 SGHDN and CDR2 FVKESK. The CDR3 extends over 15 amino acids. The CDR3 protein is CASSQEGQGAHGYTF. CDR3 DNA: TGTGCCAGCAGCCAAGAAGGACAGGGGGCGCATGGCTACACCTTC.

The chain is built from TRBV28 and TRBJ2-1, with D possibly matching TRBD1 (6 bases). Between the trimmed V and J ends, which lost 0 bases and 7 bases, there was a span of 13 bases. CDR3 length: 15 residues. Germline CDR1 and CDR2: MDHEN and SYDVKM. The CDR3 here is CASSLWLSGVNEQFF. The CDR3 coding sequence is TGTGCCAGCAGTTTATGGCTGTCAGGGGTAAATGAGCAGTTCTTC.

The rearrangement uses TRBV27 and TRBJ2-1; no clear D. CDR3 length: 12 amino acids. Deletions cut 5 bases from V and 8 bases from J, with 10 bases between. CDR1 and CDR2 from the germline V gene are MNHEY and SMNVEV (reference sequence). The CDR3: CASSPRAYEQFF. The DNA of the CDR3 is TGTGCCAGCAGTCCCCGAGCCTATGAGCAGTTCTTC.

The chain couples TRBV6-5 to TRBJ1-1; D unclear. Germline V gene lookup returns CDR1 MNHEY and CDR2 SVGAGI. V lost 5 bases and J lost 5, with 9 bases in between. This CDR3 region has 12 residues. The CDR3 nucleotides read TGTGCCAGCAGTCACGGTAGTACTGAAGCTTTCTTT. Encoded protein: CASSHGSTEAFF.

CDR3 sequence reads: CASSLKRRASNYGYTF. The DNA of the CDR3 is TGTGCCAGCAGCTTGAAAAGGCGCGCCTCTAACTATGGCTACACCTTC. V gene TRBV5-6 combines with J gene TRBJ1-2, with D unresolved. The CDR3 extends over 16 amino acids. Trimming pared 1 base from V and 0 bases from J, leaving 13 bases between. Germline V gene sequence: CDR1 SGHDT, CDR2 YYEEEE.

The chain has TRBV5-4 and TRBJ2-1; TRBD2 agrees at 10 bases. Per germline, CDR1 SGHNT and CDR2 YYREEE (reference sequence). V lost 0 bases and J lost 6; bases outside the gene matches: 12. This CDR3 is built from 18 residues. The CDR3 here is CASSLVTSGYLPRNEQFF. The CDR3 bases are TGTGCCAGCAGCTTGGTGACTAGCGGGTATCTCCCTCGCAATGAGCAGTTCTTC.

This sequence joins TRBV27 and TRBJ2-2, with D hard to call. Germline V gives CDR1 MNHEY, CDR2 SMNVEV (reference sequence). The CDR3 covers 13 residues. Trimming shortened V by 3 bases and J by 1 base, and 3 bases separated the two germline ends. Written as DNA, the CDR3 is TGTGCCAGCAGTTTTCGGAACACCGGGGAGCTGTTTTTT. Translating it yields CASSFRNTGELFF.

The chain links TRBV19 to TRBJ1-1; possibly TRBD1 for D (5 bases). Trimming removed 7 bases from V and 0 bases from J, with 15 bases in between. From germline, CDR1 is LNHDA and CDR2 SQIVND (reference sequence). This CDR3 has 15 amino acids. The CDR3 is CASITGERMNTEAFF. In DNA, the CDR3 is TGTGCCAGTATCACGGGGGAGAGGATGAACACTGAAGCTTTCTTT.

This sequence joins TRBV27 and TRBJ2-1, with D maybe TRBD2 (6 bases). In germline, CDR1 is MNHEY, CDR2 SMNVEV (reference sequence). There are 15 residues in the CDR3. V dropped 10 bases and J dropped 6 bases, with 22 bases sitting between them. This chain's CDR3 is CAIRPRLARSNEQFF. The CDR3 DNA follows: TGTGCCATACGGCCCAGGCTAGCGAGGAGCAATGAGCAGTTCTTC.

The rearrangement links TRBV14 to TRBJ2-5, with D perhaps matching TRBD2 (5 bases). The ends were cut back, 3 bases at V and 3 bases at J, with 14 bases in the middle. CDR1 is SGHDN, CDR2 FVKESK, per germline. This CDR3 has 15 amino acids. CDR3 nucleotide sequence: TGTGCCAGCAGCCACCCGAGACTAAAAAAAGAGACCCAGTACTTC. It yields the protein CASSHPRLKKETQYF.